Each of the 10 T cell receptor beta chains below was sequenced from the same sample in a study of blood T cell repertoires in COVID-19. The method was immunoSEQ multiplex PCR; TCRdb's version includes in-frame clones alone and lacks a portion of them. The data hold about 300,000 clones, with roughly nine tenths observed a single time. The specimen was peripheral blood. The receptors derive from a woman aged 25 to 39 with COVID-19, enrolled during active disease.

This clone was recorded a few times. V gene TRBV6-2 or TRBV6-3 combines with J gene TRBJ1-3, with D possibly matching TRBD1 (6 bases). CDR1 is MNHEY and CDR2 is SVGEGT in the germline V gene. The CDR3 is made up of 16 amino acids. Trimming took 0 bases from V and 0 from J, leaving 9 bases between them. The CDR3, as DNA: TGTGCCAGCAGTTACTCCGGACAGCACTCTGGAAACACCATATATTTT. This gives the protein CASSYSGQHSGNTIYF.

A single count supports this clone. The chain carries TRBV20-1 and TRBJ1-1; D may be TRBD1 (6 bases). CDR1 DFQATT and CDR2 SNEGSKA come from the germline V gene (reference sequence). V shed 7 bases and J shed 3 bases, with 9 bases lying between them. The length of the CDR3 is 11 residues. CDR3 bases: TGCAGTGTCCCAGGGGACACTGAAGCTTTCTTT. As protein: CSVPGDTEAFF.

The V gene is TRBV29-1, the J gene TRBJ1-1; D ambiguous. CDR1 and CDR2 (germline): SQVTM, ANQGSEA. The CDR3 covers 12 residues. V lost 7 bases and J lost 4, with 13 bases in between. Here the CDR3 reads CSAGLMGTEAFF. The CDR3 DNA sequence: TGCAGCGCCGGACTGATGGGCACTGAAGCTTTCTTT. The complete variable domain, with remaining parts taken from reference TRBV29-1 and TRBJ1-1, reads SAVISQKPSRDICQRGTSLTIQCQVDSQVTMMFWYRQQPGQSLTLIATANQGSEATYESGFVIDKFPISRPNLTFSTLTVSNMSPEDSSIYLCSAGLMGTEAFFGQGTRLTVV.

V usage is TRBV5-5 and J usage is TRBJ1-1; D remains ambiguous. The germline V gene has CDR1 SGHKS and CDR2 YYEKEE (reference sequence). V was trimmed by 0 bases and J by 10 bases, leaving 7 bases between them. This CDR3 comprises 11 residues. CDR3 residues: CASSLGAAAFF. Here the CDR3 DNA reads TGTGCCAGCAGCTTGGGGGCCGCAGCTTTCTTT.

The chain carries TRBV30 and TRBJ1-2, with a possible D match to TRBD1 (5 bases). Germline CDR1 reads GTSNPN; CDR2 reads SVGIG (reference sequence). This CDR3 has 13 residues. Trimming removed 1 base from V and 8 bases from J, with 14 bases in between. CDR3 protein: CAWSARDFGGYTF. The CDR3 nucleotides are TGTGCCTGGAGTGCCAGGGACTTCGGAGGCTACACCTTC.

The rearrangement links TRBV6-5 to TRBJ1-2; 10 bases are shared with TRBD1. V shed 4 bases, J shed 8 bases, and the junction held 10 bases outside the gene matches. The germline gives CDR1 MNHEY, CDR2 SVGAGI. The CDR3 covers 15 residues. The CDR3 protein is CASSSGTGETRGYTF. The CDR3 bases are TGTGCCAGCAGTTCCGGGACAGGGGAAACGAGAGGCTACACCTTC.

The J gene is TRBJ2-1, the V gene TRBV4-3; weak D call: TRBD2 (6 bases). This CDR3 is 14 amino acids long. Germline values: CDR1 LGHNA, CDR2 YSLEER. V was cut by 0 bases and J by 8 bases, with 11 bases left in between. The CDR3, as DNA: TGCGCCAGCAGCCAAGAATCGGGGGACGATGAGCAGTTCTTC. Translation gives CASSQESGDDEQFF.

The CDR3 region has the DNA TGTGCCAGCAGCTTTATAGCAGAAGACAATGAGCAGTTCTTC. Translated, it gives CASSFIAEDNEQFF. The J gene is TRBJ2-1, the V gene TRBV5-4, with unresolved D. CDR3 length: 14 residues. V was cut by 2 bases and J by 5 bases, with 11 bases left in between. CDR1 is SGHNT, CDR2 YYREEE, per germline (reference sequence).

The chain joins TRBV28 to TRBJ1-1, with 9 bases aligning to TRBD1. The CDR3 loop spans 13 amino acids. V was clipped by 3 bases and J by 12 bases; unmatched bases: 8. Germline values: CDR1 MDHEN, CDR2 SYDVKM. The CDR3 DNA reads TGTGCCAGCAGTTTTCTTCGGGACAGGGAGTCTTTCTTT. Protein product: CASSFLRDRESFF.

The rearrangement joins TRBV28 to TRBJ1-2, with D possibly matching TRBD1 (5 bases). Germline CDR1 MDHEN, CDR2 SYDVKM. This CDR3 is built from 10 residues. V gave up 8 bases and J gave up 13 bases, with 14 bases separating them. Written as DNA, the CDR3 is TGTGCCAGCGGAACAGGAATTGGCACCTTC. Protein sequence: CASGTGIGTF.